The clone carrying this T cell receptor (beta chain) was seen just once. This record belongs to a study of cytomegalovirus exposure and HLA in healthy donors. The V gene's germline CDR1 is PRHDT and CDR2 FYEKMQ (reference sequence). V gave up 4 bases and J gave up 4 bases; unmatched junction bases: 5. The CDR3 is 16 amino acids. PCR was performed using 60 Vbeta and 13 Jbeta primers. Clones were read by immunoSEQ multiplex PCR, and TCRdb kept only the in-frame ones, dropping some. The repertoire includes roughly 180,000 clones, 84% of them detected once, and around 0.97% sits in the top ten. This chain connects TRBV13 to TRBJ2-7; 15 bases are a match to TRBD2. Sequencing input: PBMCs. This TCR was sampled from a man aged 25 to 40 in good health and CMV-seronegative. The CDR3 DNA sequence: TGTGCCAGCAGCTCCTGGACTAGCGGGGGGGCTTACGAGCAGTACTTC. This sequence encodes CASSSWTSGGAYEQYF.